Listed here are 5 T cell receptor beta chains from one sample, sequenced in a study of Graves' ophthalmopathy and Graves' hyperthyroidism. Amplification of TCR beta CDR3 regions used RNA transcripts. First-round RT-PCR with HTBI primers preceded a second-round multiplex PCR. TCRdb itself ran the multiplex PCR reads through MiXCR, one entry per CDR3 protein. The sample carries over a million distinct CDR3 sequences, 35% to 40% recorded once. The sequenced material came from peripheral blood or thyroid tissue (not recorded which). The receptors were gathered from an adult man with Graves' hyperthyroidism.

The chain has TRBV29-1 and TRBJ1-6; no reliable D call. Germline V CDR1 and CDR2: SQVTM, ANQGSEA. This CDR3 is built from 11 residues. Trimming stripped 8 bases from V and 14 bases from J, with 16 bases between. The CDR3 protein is CSLSQVVALHF. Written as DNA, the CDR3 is TGCAGCTTGTCCCAGGTGGTGGCCCTCCACTTT.

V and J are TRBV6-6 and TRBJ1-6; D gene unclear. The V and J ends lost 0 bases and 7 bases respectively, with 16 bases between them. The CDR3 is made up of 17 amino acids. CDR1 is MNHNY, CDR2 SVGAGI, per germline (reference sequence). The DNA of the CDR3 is TGTGCCAGCAGTTACTCAGCCGGGAGGATGCACAATTCACCCCTCCACTTT. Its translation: CASSYSAGRMHNSPLHF.

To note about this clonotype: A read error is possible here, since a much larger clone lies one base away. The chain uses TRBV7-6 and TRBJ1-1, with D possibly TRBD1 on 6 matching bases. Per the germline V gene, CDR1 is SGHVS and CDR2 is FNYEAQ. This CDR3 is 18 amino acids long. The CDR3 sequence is CASSFPPGAGDLNAEAFF. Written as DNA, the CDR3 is TGTGCCAGCAGCTTTCCGCCCGGGGCAGGGGACTTGAACGCTGAAGCTTTCTTT.

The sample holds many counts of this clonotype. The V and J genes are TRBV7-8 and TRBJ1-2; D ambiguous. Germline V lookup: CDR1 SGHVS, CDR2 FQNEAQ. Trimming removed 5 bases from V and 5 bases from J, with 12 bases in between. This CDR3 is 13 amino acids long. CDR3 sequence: CASSVLPSYGYTF. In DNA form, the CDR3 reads TGTGCCAGCAGCGTGTTACCTTCTTATGGCTACACCTTC. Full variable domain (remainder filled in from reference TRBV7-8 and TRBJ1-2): GAGVSQSPRYKVAKRGQDVALRCDPISGHVSLFWYQQALGQGPEFLTYFQNEAQLDKSGLPSDRFFAERPEGSVSTLKIQRTQQEDSAVYLCASSVLPSYGYTFGSGTRLTVV.

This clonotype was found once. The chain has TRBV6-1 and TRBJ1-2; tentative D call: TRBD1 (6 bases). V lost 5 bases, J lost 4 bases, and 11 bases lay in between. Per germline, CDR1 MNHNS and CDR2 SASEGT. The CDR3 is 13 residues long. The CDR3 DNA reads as TGTGCCAGCAGTCAGGGGTCCCGCTATGGCTACACCTTC. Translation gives CASSQGSRYGYTF.